The 20 T cell receptor beta chains presented below share a single source sample, sequenced in a study of glioma-infiltrating T cells. Using RNA template, CDR3s of TCR alpha and beta were amplified with iRepertoire arm-PCR. A single record per CDR3 protein comes from TCRdb applying MiXCR to the multiplex PCR reads. Among about 180,000 distinct CDR3 sequences, about 40% were seen once, and the ten largest hold around 4.9%. The sample taken for sequencing was glioma tissue, nonneoplastic brain tissue, or PBMCs (not recorded which). These receptors originate from a human donor with low-grade glioma or glioblastoma, undergoing nonglioma brain surgery, or in good health (not recorded which).

The chain couples TRBV7-8 to TRBJ2-7; D is undetermined. Per the germline V gene, CDR1 is SGHVS and CDR2 is FQNEAQ. The CDR3 has 14 amino acids. V lost 0 bases, J lost 6 bases, and 12 bases lay in between. The CDR3 here is CASSLAESAVEQYF. The CDR3 nucleotides are TGTGCCAGCAGCTTAGCGGAGTCAGCTGTCGAGCAGTACTTC.

The chain combines TRBV2 with TRBJ2-1, with D hard to call. Germline assignment: CDR1 SNHLY and CDR2 FYNNEI. This CDR3 region has 11 residues. V lost 9 bases, J lost 10 bases, and 13 bases lay in between. This CDR3 is CARSFYQEQFF. CDR3 sequence (DNA): TGTGCCAGAAGCTTCTACCAGGAGCAGTTCTTC.

This clonotype was picked up many times. The chain uses TRBV27 and TRBJ2-5; 7 bases fit TRBD1. CDR1 is MNHEY and CDR2 is SMNVEV in the germline V gene (reference sequence). CDR3 length equals 14 residues. V gave up 3 bases and J gave up 1 base; unmatched junction bases: 2. This chain's CDR3 is CASSLGQFQETQYF. The CDR3 nucleotides are TGTGCCAGCAGTTTGGGACAGTTCCAAGAGACCCAGTACTTC.

This clonotype has a single count. With a much larger clone just one base away, this may be a read error. The gene calls are TRBV24-1 and TRBJ2-5; either TRBD1 or TRBD2 may supply D (6 bases each). The CDR3 is made up of 15 amino acids. The germline gives CDR1 KGHDR, CDR2 SFDVKD. The CDR3: CATSESWGAGESQYF. CDR3 DNA sequence: TGTGCCACCAGTGAGTCGTGGGGGGCAGGAGAGAGCCAGTACTTC.

The chain uses TRBV10-3 and TRBJ1-2; possibly TRBD1 for D (6 bases). The CDR3 runs to 13 residues. The germline V gene has CDR1 ENHRY and CDR2 SYGVKD. Trimming removed 11 bases at V and 3 bases at J, with 16 bases between. The CDR3 coding sequence is TGTGCCTCTAACCCGACAGGAGACTATGGCTACACCTTC. Its protein product is CASNPTGDYGYTF.

With regard to this clonotype: A much larger clone lies one base from this, so it may be a read error. The chain has TRBV28 and TRBJ2-7; possible D gene TRBD2, 6 bases. Germline-derived CDR1 and CDR2 are MDHEN and SYDVKM. Trimming pared 7 bases from V and 4 bases from J, leaving 17 bases between. The CDR3 is made up of 14 amino acids. CDR3 residues: CASMTSSIRYEQYF. CDR3 DNA sequence: TGTGCCAGCATGACTAGTAGCATTAGGTACGAGCAGTACTTC.

Only a few counts were recorded for this clonotype. The CDR3 sequence: CASSLMVTGETQYF. The CDR3 DNA reads as TGTGCCAGCAGTTTAATGGTAACCGGGGAGACCCAGTACTTC. The chain has TRBV28 and TRBJ2-5, with D uncertain. CDR3 length: 14 amino acids. V shed 2 bases and J shed 5 bases, with 12 bases lying between them. The germline CDR1 and CDR2 sequences are MDHEN and SYDVKM.

Ten or more counts support this clonotype. The rearrangement uses TRBV28 and TRBJ2-1, with D tentatively TRBD2 (5 bases). V shed 3 bases and J shed 0 bases, with 15 bases lying between them. The CDR3 covers 17 residues. From germline, CDR1 is MDHEN and CDR2 SYDVKM. The CDR3 protein is CASSFQAVGVSYNEQFF. In DNA form, the CDR3 reads TGTGCCAGCAGTTTTCAAGCGGTGGGTGTCTCCTACAATGAGCAGTTCTTC.

This clonotype was counted many times. The V and J genes are TRBV6-1 and TRBJ2-5, with a tentative D call TRBD1 (6 bases). The V and J ends lost 5 bases and 5 bases respectively, with 12 bases between them. The germline V gene has CDR1 MNHNS and CDR2 SASEGT. The CDR3 spans 13 residues. CDR3 sequence: CASSFDRLETQYF. In nucleotides, the CDR3 is TGTGCCAGCAGTTTTGACAGGTTGGAGACCCAGTACTTC.

Of note for this clonotype: A much larger clone differs from this one at a single base, so this may be a read error. The V and J genes are TRBV27 and TRBJ2-7; D might be TRBD2 (6 bases). The CDR3 extends over 15 amino acids. The V and J ends lost 5 bases and 3 bases respectively, with 17 bases between them. Germline values: CDR1 MNHEY, CDR2 SMNVEV (reference sequence). This CDR3 reads CASSTAWGLNYEQYF. CDR3 bases: TGTGCCAGCAGTACTGCTTGGGGACTGAACTACGAGCAGTACTTC.

This clonotype occurred a few times. The chain recombines TRBV12-3 or TRBV12-4 with TRBJ1-1; a weak D match, TRBD1 (5 bases). CDR3 size: 12 residues. CDR3 in amino acids: CATAREGTEAFF. CDR3 nucleotide sequence: TGTGCAACCGCCAGGGAGGGCACTGAAGCTTTCTTT.

In this sample, this clonotype turned up many times. The chain is built from TRBV28 and TRBJ2-3; 8 bases line up with TRBD2. With 1 base clipped from V and 5 bases from J, the junction kept 5 bases outside the gene matches. CDR3 length: 15 residues. Germline V lookup: CDR1 MDHEN, CDR2 SYDVKM. The CDR3 protein is CASSLSSGSVDTQYF. The CDR3 DNA follows: TGTGCCAGCAGTTTATCGAGCGGGAGTGTAGATACGCAGTATTTT.

This clonotype has ten or more counts. The chain has TRBV28 and TRBJ2-7; no definite D call. Germline V CDR1 and CDR2: MDHEN, SYDVKM. V lost 5 bases and J lost 3, with 17 bases in between. The CDR3 has 15 residues. The CDR3 sequence: CASSLPVGLLYEQYF. The CDR3 DNA follows: TGTGCCAGCAGTCTCCCCGTAGGTTTACTCTACGAGCAGTACTTC.

This clonotype was counted between two and nine times. The chain employs TRBV4-1 and TRBJ1-4; 10 nucleotides align to TRBD1. The J segment lost 7 bases and the V segment lost 0 bases, leaving 5 bases of the junction unmatched. The CDR3 extends over 16 amino acids. The germline V gene has CDR1 MGHRA and CDR2 YSYEKL. Written as DNA, the CDR3 is TGCGCCAGCAGCCAAGATCCATGGACAGGGGGTGAAAAACTGTTTTTT. Translation gives CASSQDPWTGGEKLFF.

The rearrangement links TRBV9 to TRBJ2-1; D remains unclear. Germline CDR1 reads SGDLS; CDR2 reads YYNGEE. CDR3 length: 14 amino acids. V lost 3 bases and J 7 bases, leaving 14 bases between the germline ends. CDR3 in DNA: TGTGCCAGCAGCGCCCCTAATATGGGGAATGAGCAGTTCTTC. Its translation: CASSAPNMGNEQFF.

The chain employs TRBV2 and TRBJ2-7, with 7 bases fitting TRBD2. The V gene's germline CDR1 is SNHLY and CDR2 FYNNEI. The junction had 12 bases not matched to a gene; V was cut back by 4 bases and J by 6 bases. The CDR3 is 15 amino acids. CDR3 sequence: CASSGGLELPGEQYF. CDR3 DNA: TGTGCCAGCAGTGGAGGACTAGAGCTACCTGGCGAGCAGTACTTC.

Comments on this clonotype: A single base separates this from a much larger clone, so it may be a read error. This chain uses TRBV2 with TRBJ1-1; possibly TRBD1 for D (5 bases). Trimming left V 7 bases short and J 5 bases short, with 11 bases between. This CDR3 spans 12 amino acids. Germline V gene sequence: CDR1 SNHLY, CDR2 FYNNEI. The CDR3 coding sequence is TGTGCCAGCAAAAGGGACGAGACTGAAGCTTTCTTT. This sequence encodes CASKRDETEAFF.

This clonotype was counted many times. The chain couples TRBV28 to TRBJ1-1; D gene unclear. Trimming stripped 5 bases from V and 1 base from J, with 11 bases between. The CDR3 has 14 amino acids. Germline CDR1 reads MDHEN; CDR2 reads SYDVKM. The CDR3 DNA reads TGTGCCAGCAGTCCCCTCCTCACGAACACTGAAGCTTTCTTT. It encodes CASSPLLTNTEAFF.

This clonotype was counted at least ten times. The chain combines TRBV6-1 with TRBJ2-1; 9 nucleotides line up with TRBD2. Germline trimming cut 6 bases from V and 3 bases from J; bases unmatched to any gene: 6. The CDR3 has 15 amino acids. In germline, CDR1 is MNHNS, CDR2 SASEGT. The CDR3 here is CASSLAGDIYNEQFF. The CDR3 DNA follows: TGTGCCAGCAGCTTAGCGGGAGATATCTACAATGAGCAGTTCTTC.

With respect to this clonotype: A much larger clone sits a single nucleotide away, making a read error possible. The V gene is TRBV25-1, the J gene TRBJ2-7; 7 bases fit TRBD2. Looked up from germline, CDR1 is MGHDK and CDR2 is SYGVNS. The CDR3 contains 14 residues. The CDR3 loop reads CARSEWGLPYEQYF. The CDR3 bases are TGTGCCAGAAGTGAATGGGGACTACCTTACGAGCAGTACTTC.